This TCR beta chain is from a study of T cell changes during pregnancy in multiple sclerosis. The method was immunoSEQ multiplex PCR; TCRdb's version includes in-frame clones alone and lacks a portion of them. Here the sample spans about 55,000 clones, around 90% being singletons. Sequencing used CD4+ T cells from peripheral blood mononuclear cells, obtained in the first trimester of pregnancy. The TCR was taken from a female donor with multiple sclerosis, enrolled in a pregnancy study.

The CDR3 reads CATARGISYNEQFF. The CDR3 bases are TGTGCCACCGCAAGGGGTATTTCCTACAATGAGCAGTTCTTC. V and J are TRBV7-9 and TRBJ2-1; D may be TRBD1 (5 bases). V gave up 10 bases and J gave up 1 base, with 14 bases separating them. CDR1 and CDR2 from the germline V gene are SEHNR and FQNEAQ (reference sequence). This CDR3 comprises 14 residues.